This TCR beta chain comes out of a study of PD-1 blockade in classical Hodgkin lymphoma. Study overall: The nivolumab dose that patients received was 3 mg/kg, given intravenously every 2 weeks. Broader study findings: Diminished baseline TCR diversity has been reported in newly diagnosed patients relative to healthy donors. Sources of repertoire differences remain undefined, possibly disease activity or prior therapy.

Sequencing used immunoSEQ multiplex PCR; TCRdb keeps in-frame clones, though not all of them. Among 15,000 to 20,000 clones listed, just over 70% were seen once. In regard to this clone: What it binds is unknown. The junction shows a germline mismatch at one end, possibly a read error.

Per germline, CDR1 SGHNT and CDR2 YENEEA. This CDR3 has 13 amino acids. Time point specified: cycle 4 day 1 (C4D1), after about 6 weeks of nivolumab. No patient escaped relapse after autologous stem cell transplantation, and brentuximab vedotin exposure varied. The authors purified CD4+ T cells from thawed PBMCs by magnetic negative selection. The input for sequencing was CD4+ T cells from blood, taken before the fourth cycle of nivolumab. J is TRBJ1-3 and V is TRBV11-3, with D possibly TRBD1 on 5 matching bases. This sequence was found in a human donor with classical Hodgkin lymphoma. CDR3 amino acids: CASSFNPDLGLSF. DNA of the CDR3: TGTGCCAGCAGCTTCAACCCGGACTTGGGGCTGAGCTTC.